This T cell receptor beta chain was sequenced in a study of regulatory T cells in long-lasting Graves disease. Study details: Over 5 years of antithyroid drugs with positive TSH receptor antibodies was taken to mean persistent Graves' disease.

Arm-PCR of CDR3 regions and iRepertoire HTBI primers were the basis on which TCR beta libraries were built. Original analysis: Across the samples, identification revealed 55 to 75 TRBV and 12 to 15 TRBJ segments. TCRdb re-called the multiplex PCR reads through MiXCR, storing one row per CDR3 protein. These V and J calls rely on TCRdb rather than the paper's analysis. The sample has 350,000 to 450,000 distinct CDR3 sequences; less than 25% are singletons. Losses at the gene ends were 8 bases for V and 3 bases for J; bases not matched to a gene: 7. In germline, CDR1 is SQVTM, CDR2 ANQGSEA. The CDR3 runs 12 residues. Time point of the sample: persistent/refractory GD, antithyroid drugs over 5 years with positive TRAb. From RNA extracted from PBMCs, the TCR library was made.

The chain combines TRBV29-1 with TRBJ2-7, with 7 bases aligning to TRBD1. This TCR was recovered from a female donor with Graves disease. The specimen was peripheral blood mononuclear cells (PBMCs), collected when the disease was refractory, from a patient treated with antithyroid drugs. CDR3 amino acids: CSIRGIGYEQYF. CDR3 DNA: TGCAGCATCAGGGGGATCGGCTACGAGCAGTACTTC.